The 18 T cell receptor beta chains below come from one sample, sequenced in a study of T cells in Graves' hyperthyroidism and ophthalmopathy. Template material for amplifying TCR beta CDR3 regions consisted of RNA transcripts. Initially, a first-round RT-PCR of the TCR CDR3 employed the HTBI primer set. TCRdb recomputed calls from the multiplex PCR reads with MiXCR, one row per CDR3 protein. The sample records some 200,000 distinct CDR3 sequences, 17% being singletons. The sequencing sample was made of blood. These receptors originate from a man aged 45 to 65 with Graves' hyperthyroidism.

This clonotype was picked up many times. The chain combines TRBV2 with TRBJ1-1; 7 bases line up with TRBD1. CDR3 size: 15 residues. The V segment lost 7 bases and the J segment 4 bases; nucleotides outside the gene matches: 12. CDR1 is SNHLY, CDR2 FYNNEI, per germline. In DNA, the CDR3 is TGTGCCAGCACCCGGGAGGGGGCGGGCGGCACTGAAGCTTTCTTT. This translates into CASTREGAGGTEAFF.

This clonotype has a handful of counts. One base away lies a much larger clone, so this may be a sequencing read error. The V call is TRBV28, the J call TRBJ2-3; the D call may be TRBD1 or TRBD2 (5 bases each). Trimming pared 8 bases from V and 3 bases from J, leaving 15 bases between. Per the germline V gene, CDR1 is MDHEN and CDR2 is SYDVKM. This CDR3 contains 14 residues. In DNA, the CDR3 is TGTGCCAGCTCTAACAGAGGGGAGACAGATACGCAGTATTTT. Its translation is CASSNRGETDTQYF.

This clonotype showed up just a few times. This chain joins TRBV4-1 and TRBJ2-5, with 11 bases that match TRBD2. V dropped 1 base and J dropped 5; count of bases not matched to a gene: 6. The CDR3 spans 16 residues. Looked up from germline, CDR1 is MGHRA and CDR2 is YSYEKL. The DNA of the CDR3 is TGCGCCAGCAGCCAAGTATTAGCGGGAGGGCGGGAGACCCAGTACTTC. This gives the protein CASSQVLAGGRETQYF.

This clonotype has ten or more counts. This chain uses TRBV2 with TRBJ1-5; D ambiguous. CDR1 SNHLY and CDR2 FYNNEI come from the germline V gene. V lost 4 bases, J lost 7 bases, and 11 bases lay in between. This CDR3 is built from 13 residues. CDR3 coding DNA: TGTGCCAGCAGTGTCATTGTCGGCCAGCCCCAGCATTTT. It yields the protein CASSVIVGQPQHF.

This rearrangement joins TRBV7-2 to TRBJ2-1; D unclear. Looked up from germline, CDR1 is SGHTA and CDR2 is FQGNSA. The CDR3 is 13 residues long. Trimming left V 2 bases short and J 4 bases short, with 6 bases between. This CDR3 reads CASSLHFYNEQFF. In DNA, the CDR3 is TGTGCCAGCAGCTTACATTTTTACAATGAGCAGTTCTTC.

This clonotype was recorded a few times. The chain has TRBV7-6 and TRBJ2-1; the D gene is possibly TRBD2 (6 bases). The CDR3 is made up of 14 amino acids. V lost 5 bases to trimming and J lost 4 bases, with 12 bases between them. Germline V CDR1 and CDR2: SGHVS, FNYEAQ. CDR3 loop: CASSRPGTYNEQFF. In DNA form, the CDR3 reads TGTGCCAGCAGCCGACCCGGGACTTACAATGAGCAGTTCTTC. The full variable domain, completed using reference TRBV7-6 and TRBJ2-1, is GAGVSQSPRYKVTKRGQDVALRCDPISGHVSLYWYRQALGQGPEFLTYFNYEAQQDKSGLPNDRFSAERPEGSISTLTIQRTEQRDSAMYRCASSRPGTYNEQFFGPGTRLTVL.

This clonotype was seen a few times. V usage is TRBV7-9 and J usage is TRBJ2-7, with D unclear. This CDR3 is built from 14 residues. Germline V gene lookup returns CDR1 SEHNR and CDR2 FQNEAQ (reference sequence). Trimming pared 4 bases from V and 5 bases from J, leaving 15 bases between. CDR3 in DNA: TGTGCCAGCAGCTCTCACTTCGGTCGCCACGAGCAGTACTTC. This gives the protein CASSSHFGRHEQYF. Full variable domain (outside the CDR3, taken from reference TRBV7-9 and TRBJ2-7): DTGVSQNPRHKITKRGQNVTFRCDPISEHNRLYWYRQTLGQGPEFLTYFQNEAQLEKSRLLSDRFSAERPKGSFSTLEIQRTEQGDSAMYLCASSSHFGRHEQYFGPGTRLTVT.

This clonotype was seen ten or more times. V gene TRBV28 combines with J gene TRBJ1-5; the match to TRBD1 covers 7 bases. V shed 6 bases and J 6 bases; nucleotides not matched to a gene: 8. The CDR3 spans 14 residues. Germline CDR1 and CDR2: MDHEN and SYDVKM. The CDR3 protein is CASSLDREIQPQHF. The CDR3 DNA reads TGTGCCAGCAGCCTCGACAGGGAGATTCAGCCCCAGCATTTT.

This clonotype occurred many times. The chain recombines TRBV7-2 with TRBJ2-1; D is uncertain. The germline V and J ends were trimmed by 1 base and 10 bases, with 5 bases remaining between them. This CDR3 spans 11 amino acids. The germline gives CDR1 SGHTA, CDR2 FQGNSA. For the CDR3, the DNA is TGTGCCAGCAGCTTAGGTGTAGAGCAGTTCTTC. This sequence encodes CASSLGVEQFF.

The CDR3 nucleotides are TGTGCCAGTACCAATCCGACAGGGTTGGGCAATCAGCCCCAGCATTTT. It yields the protein CASTNPTGLGNQPQHF. This chain links TRBV19 with TRBJ1-5; 7 bases line up with TRBD1. The V segment lost 7 bases and the J segment 2 bases; nucleotides outside the gene matches: 11. The CDR3 totals 16 residues. Germline CDR1 and CDR2: LNHDA and SQIVND (reference sequence).

This clonotype was counted a few times. The chain uses TRBV28 and TRBJ1-1, with D possibly TRBD1 on 5 matching bases. The germline CDR1 and CDR2 sequences are MDHEN and SYDVKM. Trimming left V 8 bases short and J 0 bases short, with 13 bases between. This CDR3 spans 14 amino acids. DNA for the CDR3: TGTGCCAGCGGGGGGGGGGGATTGAACACTGAAGCTTTCTTT. The encoded protein is CASGGGGLNTEAFF.

A few counts support this clonotype. This chain uses TRBV25-1 with TRBJ2-7; TRBD2 matches at 12 bases. This CDR3 spans 17 amino acids. V lost 8 bases to trimming and J lost 1 base; unmatched junction nucleotides: 12. Germline V gives CDR1 MGHDK, CDR2 SYGVNS. The CDR3 here is CASAGLAGGPISYEQYF. CDR3 nucleotides: TGTGCCAGCGCCGGTCTAGCGGGAGGGCCTATTTCCTACGAGCAGTACTTC.

This clonotype was detected ten times or more. The chain is built from TRBV12-3 or TRBV12-4 and TRBJ2-7, with 8 bases identical to TRBD2. The CDR3 covers 15 residues. Trimming took 6 bases from V and 0 from J; bases not matched to a gene: 7. CDR3: CASSLKRGSSYEQYF. DNA of the CDR3: TGTGCCAGCAGCTTAAAGCGGGGGAGCTCCTACGAGCAGTACTTC.

This clonotype is medium-sized within its sample. The gene calls are TRBV28 and TRBJ2-1; D is unresolved. The CDR3 sequence is 16 residues long. Between the trimmed V and J ends, which lost 5 bases and 1 base, there was a span of 15 bases. Per the germline V gene, CDR1 is MDHEN and CDR2 is SYDVKM. The CDR3 DNA sequence: TGTGCCAGCAGTCCTGACCTGGCCCAGTCCTACAATGAGCAGTTCTTC. Protein: CASSPDLAQSYNEQFF.

V and J are TRBV24-1 and TRBJ2-5, with 8 positions matching TRBD2. V dropped 4 bases and J dropped 4; count of bases not matched to a gene: 10. Germline V gene data show CDR1 as KGHDR and CDR2 as SFDVKD. The CDR3 totals 16 residues. The CDR3 loop is CATSEPGLEGRETQYF. CDR3 DNA: TGTGCCACCAGTGAGCCGGGACTAGAGGGGAGAGAGACCCAGTACTTC.

This clonotype was seen repeatedly, ten times or more. The gene calls are TRBV6-6 and TRBJ1-1; no clear D gene. This CDR3 region has 13 residues. V was clipped by 3 bases and J by 1 base, with 6 bases between them. Per germline, CDR1 MNHNY and CDR2 SVGAGI (reference sequence). In DNA form, the CDR3 reads TGTGCCAGCAGTTATTCGGCGAACACTGAAGCTTTCTTT. This encodes CASSYSANTEAFF.

This clonotype was detected a few times. V is TRBV5-4 and J is TRBJ2-5, with 7 bases matching TRBD1. The CDR3 is 14 amino acids. Trimming removed 2 bases from V and 3 bases from J; junction bases left unmatched: 4. Germline V gene data show CDR1 as SGHNT and CDR2 as YYREEE (reference sequence). The CDR3 DNA follows: TGTGCCAGCAGCTTAAGAGGGGGCGAAGAGACCCAGTACTTC. Encoded protein: CASSLRGGEETQYF.

This clonotype was counted many times. The chain combines TRBV20-1 with TRBJ2-7; D remains ambiguous. Germline assignment: CDR1 DFQATT and CDR2 SNEGSKA (reference sequence). The CDR3 contains 12 residues. The V end was cut by 3 bases, the J end by 3 bases, with 9 bases between. The CDR3 DNA is TGCAGTGCTAGCATGGGGTTCTACGAGCAGTACTTC. This sequence encodes CSASMGFYEQYF.